This note documents a single T cell receptor (beta chain) sequence. These data originate in a study of blood T cell repertoires in COVID-19. Study as a whole: Specimens from acute and convalescent COVID-19 originated in the United States, Italy and Spain. The analysed material was cDNA or gDNA that came from T cells, B-cell-depleted T cells, or PBMCs.

There are 17 residues in the CDR3. Germline trimming cut 4 bases from V and 0 bases from J; bases unmatched to any gene: 9. CDR1 is SGHVS, CDR2 FNYEAQ, per germline. Some clones are missing from TCRdb's copy, which holds only in-frame ones; the method was immunoSEQ multiplex PCR. The sample yields a few hundred thousand clones, around 90% seen once. The source material was peripheral blood. The receptor was isolated from a middle-aged man with active or convalescent COVID-19. This chain links TRBV7-6 with TRBJ2-1; the match to TRBD1 covers 7 bases. CDR3 sequence reads: CASSSYRGPSSYNEQFF. DNA of the CDR3: TGTGCCAGCAGCTCCTACAGGGGACCGAGCTCCTACAATGAGCAGTTCTTC. The full variable domain, completed using reference TRBV7-6 and TRBJ2-1, is GAGVSQSPRYKVTKRGQDVALRCDPISGHVSLYWYRQALGQGPEFLTYFNYEAQQDKSGLPNDRFSAERPEGSISTLTIQRTEQRDSAMYRCASSSYRGPSSYNEQFFGPGTRLTVL.